The 21 T cell receptor beta chains below were found in one sample sequenced in a study. TCRdb fed the 5' RACE reads into MiXCR, producing one record per CDR3 protein. The table has tens of thousands of distinct CDR3 sequences, approximately 24% seen once; the top ten hold 2.5% to 4%. Sequenced material: tumor-infiltrating naive CD4+ T cells sorted from the breast tumor. Stated subset: naive CD4+ T cells, CD4+CD45RA+CD25-. The receptors originated from a female donor with breast cancer.

Only a few counts were recorded for this clonotype. V and J are TRBV11-2 and TRBJ2-7, with 8 bases matching TRBD1. This CDR3 has 17 residues. The germline CDR1 and CDR2 sequences are SGHAT and FQNNGV. Losses at the gene ends were 5 bases for V and 0 bases for J; bases not matched to a gene: 12. The CDR3 spells CASSRTTGTGASYEQYF. DNA for the CDR3: TGTGCCAGCAGCCGAACGACCGGGACAGGAGCCTCCTACGAGCAGTACTTC.

This clonotype was detected many times. V usage is TRBV7-6 and J usage is TRBJ2-3; tentative D call: TRBD2 (7 bases). V was shortened by 6 bases and J by 0 bases, with 13 bases between the two germline ends. The CDR3 length is 15 residues. Germline values: CDR1 SGHVS, CDR2 FNYEAQ. CDR3 protein: CASSMRGGSTDTQYF. The CDR3 nucleotides read TGTGCCAGCAGTATGAGGGGGGGTAGCACAGATACGCAGTATTTT.

This clonotype was counted between two and nine times. The rearrangement links TRBV4-1 to TRBJ2-7; D tentatively reads TRBD1 or TRBD2 (5 bases each). The V gene lost 3 bases and the J gene lost 2 bases, with 14 bases spanning the gap. The CDR3 spans 15 residues. Per the germline V gene, CDR1 is MGHRA and CDR2 is YSYEKL. CDR3 in DNA: TGCGCCAGCAGCCAGGCTCTGGGACGAACCTACGAGCAGTACTTC. Its protein product is CASSQALGRTYEQYF.

This clonotype was observed a few times. This sequence joins TRBV9 and TRBJ2-5, with D possibly called TRBD1 or TRBD2 (6 bases each). V was cut by 0 bases and J by 2 bases, with 17 bases left in between. Germline V gene lookup returns CDR1 SGDLS and CDR2 YYNGEE. This CDR3 is built from 17 residues. CDR3 in DNA: TGTGCCAGCAGCGTAGCCGGGGGCTCTGGGTGGCAAGAGACCCAGTACTTC. It yields the protein CASSVAGGSGWQETQYF.

This clonotype has more than one count but fewer than ten. The rearrangement links TRBV6-6 to TRBJ2-3; tentatively, D is TRBD2 (6 bases). The V gene lost 2 bases and the J gene lost 3 bases, with 9 bases spanning the gap. The germline gives CDR1 MNHNY, CDR2 SVGAGI (reference sequence). The CDR3 is 14 residues long. The CDR3 is CASSYGGNTDTQYF. CDR3 sequence (DNA): TGTGCCAGCAGTTACGGGGGGAATACAGATACGCAGTATTTT.

In its sample, this clonotype was seen a few times. This rearrangement joins TRBV25-1 to TRBJ1-5; D is undetermined. Trimming pared 6 bases from V and 2 bases from J, leaving 8 bases between. Germline CDR1 reads MGHDK; CDR2 reads SYGVNS. The CDR3 runs to 13 residues. CDR3 in amino acids: CASRGGGNQPQHF. The CDR3 DNA is TGTGCCAGCAGAGGTGGGGGCAATCAGCCCCAGCATTTT.

This clonotype has only a few counts. V usage is TRBV5-6 and J usage is TRBJ2-1; 7 bases fit TRBD1. The CDR3 is 15 residues long. CDR1 SGHDT and CDR2 YYEEEE come from the germline V gene. V was pared by 7 bases and J by 0 bases, with 7 bases of the junction left unmatched. CDR3 region: CASGRQGLSYNEQFF. As DNA, the CDR3 is TGTGCCAGCGGCCGACAGGGTCTCTCCTACAATGAGCAGTTCTTC.

This clonotype was seen a few times. The V gene is TRBV20-1, the J gene TRBJ2-7; 10 bases map to TRBD1. Looked up from germline, CDR1 is DFQATT and CDR2 is SNEGSKA (reference sequence). There are 14 residues in the CDR3. J lost 7 bases, V lost 6 bases, and 12 bases had no gene match. The CDR3 DNA is TGCAGTGCCAAAGCCGGGACAGGGGCCGGGGAGCAGTACTTC. This translates into CSAKAGTGAGEQYF.

The chain couples TRBV4-1 to TRBJ2-7; D is unresolved. The V and J ends lost 2 bases and 0 bases respectively, with 11 bases between them. Per germline, CDR1 MGHRA and CDR2 YSYEKL. There are 15 residues in the CDR3. Here the CDR3 reads CASSQFLGSSYEQYF. CDR3 DNA: TGCGCCAGCAGCCAATTTCTCGGCAGCTCCTACGAGCAGTACTTC.

This clonotype was picked up a small number of times. V is TRBV30 and J is TRBJ2-2, with a possible D match to TRBD1 (5 bases). The germline V and J ends were trimmed by 4 bases and 0 bases, with 9 bases remaining between them. Germline loops: CDR1 GTSNPN, CDR2 SVGIG (reference sequence). CDR3 length: 14 residues. The CDR3: CAWKDTANTGELFF. In DNA form, the CDR3 reads TGTGCCTGGAAGGACACCGCGAACACCGGGGAGCTGTTTTTT. Full variable domain (missing parts from reference TRBV30 and TRBJ2-2): SQTIHQWPATLVQPVGSPLSLECTVEGTSNPNLYWYRQAAGRGLQLLFYSVGIGQISSEVPQNLSASRPQDRQFILSSKKLLLSDSGFYLCAWKDTANTGELFFGEGSRLTVL.

The table lists this clonotype with many counts. The chain uses TRBV4-3 and TRBJ2-1, with D possibly TRBD2 on 5 matching bases. CDR3 size: 16 residues. V was trimmed by 1 base and J by 7 bases, leaving 17 bases between them. Per germline, CDR1 LGHNA and CDR2 YSLEER. The CDR3 here is CASSQVGEKVDNEQFF. In DNA form, the CDR3 reads TGCGCCAGCAGCCAAGTTGGGGAGAAGGTGGATAATGAGCAGTTCTTC.

This clonotype has just a few counts. The V gene is TRBV6-6, the J gene TRBJ1-2; 8 bases match TRBD1. The ends lost 5 bases at V and 8 bases at J; junction bases unmatched: 13. The CDR3 extends over 15 amino acids. CDR1 MNHNY and CDR2 SVGAGI come from the germline V gene (reference sequence). CDR3 sequence (DNA): TGTGCCAGCAGTGAAACGGGACAGGCGGGGGGAGGCTACACCTTC. Protein sequence: CASSETGQAGGGYTF.

This chain uses TRBV10-1 with TRBJ2-5; TRBD2 is a possible D gene (6 bases). V lost 4 bases and J 5 bases, leaving 14 bases between the germline ends. Looked up from germline, CDR1 is WNHNN and CDR2 is SYGVQD (reference sequence). The CDR3 has 14 residues. The CDR3 sequence is CASSAWGAGETQYF. The CDR3 nucleotides read TGCGCCAGCAGTGCATGGGGCGCGGGGGAGACCCAGTACTTC.

The J gene is TRBJ2-5, the V gene TRBV5-1; TRBD2 aligns across 12 bases. The J segment lost 2 bases and the V segment lost 4 bases, leaving 6 bases of the junction unmatched. There are 16 residues in the CDR3. Germline CDR1 and CDR2: SGHRS and YFSETQ. The CDR3 DNA reads as TGCGCCAGCAGCACAGGGACTAGCGGGCTACAAGAGACCCAGTACTTC. It codes for CASSTGTSGLQETQYF.

V gene TRBV11-3 combines with J gene TRBJ2-5; the D call may be TRBD1 or TRBD2 (5 bases each). CDR3 length equals 15 residues. Trimming pared 5 bases from V and 3 bases from J, leaving 16 bases between. Germline V lookup: CDR1 SGHNT, CDR2 YENEEA. The DNA of the CDR3 is TGTGCCAGCAGCCGAGTCGGGGTCAGGGAAGAGACCCAGTACTTC. Translation: CASSRVGVREETQYF.

This chain uses TRBV20-1 with TRBJ1-2, with D possibly being TRBD1 (6 bases). Trimming cost V 6 bases and J 3 bases, with 11 bases left between them. The CDR3 spans 12 residues. Germline V gene data show CDR1 as DFQATT and CDR2 as SNEGSKA (reference sequence). In nucleotides, the CDR3 is TGCAGTGCCCGGGGGGCAGACTATGGCTACACCTTC. This encodes CSARGADYGYTF.

The V call is TRBV4-2, the J call TRBJ1-2; D is possibly TRBD1 (6 bases). Trimming removed 0 bases from V and 1 base from J, with 21 bases in between. The CDR3 is 19 amino acids. The V gene's germline CDR1 is LGHNA and CDR2 YNFKEQ. For the CDR3, the DNA is TGTGCCAGCAGCCAAGATTCACTCGGTCAGTTCAGGGGTAACTATGGCTACACCTTC. Its translation: CASSQDSLGQFRGNYGYTF.

The rearrangement links TRBV11-2 to TRBJ2-1; perhaps D is TRBD1 or TRBD2 (6 bases each). Germline lookup yields CDR1 SGHAT and CDR2 FQNNGV. The CDR3 is 15 amino acids. Trimming cost V 1 base and J 10 bases, with 17 bases left between them. CDR3: CASSLVRGRSWEQFF. The DNA for the CDR3 is TGTGCCAGCAGCTTAGTTAGGGGGAGGAGTTGGGAGCAGTTCTTC.

This clonotype occurred a few times. This rearrangement joins TRBV7-2 to TRBJ1-4; no clear D gene. From germline, CDR1 is SGHTA and CDR2 FQGNSA. The CDR3 has 15 amino acids. V dropped 1 base and J dropped 7 bases, with 13 bases sitting between them. This CDR3 is CASSLVGNRGEKLFF. Here the CDR3 DNA reads TGTGCCAGCAGCTTAGTGGGTAATCGCGGTGAAAAACTGTTTTTT.

This clonotype was recorded many times. This chain links TRBV10-3 with TRBJ2-3; 14 bases map to TRBD2. The V segment lost 8 bases and the J segment 10 bases; nucleotides outside the gene matches: 11. This CDR3 comprises 15 residues. Germline values: CDR1 ENHRY, CDR2 SYGVKD. CDR3 loop: CAISSTSGRAGPQYF. The CDR3 region has the DNA TGTGCCATCTCCTCGACTAGCGGGAGGGCCGGCCCGCAGTATTTT.

In this sample, this clonotype turned up a few times. The chain combines TRBV7-2 with TRBJ2-5; no firm D call. Germline CDR1 is SGHTA and CDR2 is FQGNSA. This CDR3 is built from 15 residues. Trimming shortened V by 2 bases and J by 4 bases, and 14 bases separated the two germline ends. In DNA, the CDR3 is TGTGCCAGCAGCTTATCCCATTATCTCCGAGAGACCCAGTACTTC. Encoded protein: CASSLSHYLRETQYF.